This T cell receptor (beta chain) is drawn from a study of blood T cell repertoires in COVID-19. Across the study: Sites in the United States, Italy and Spain provided acute and convalescent COVID-19 samples.

The table came from immunoSEQ multiplex PCR; TCRdb's copy has only in-frame clones and leaves some out. The sample has about 75,000 clones, 70% to 80% seen once. CDR3 size: 12 residues. Germline assignment: CDR1 MGHDK and CDR2 SYGVNS. This TCR came from a woman aged 80 or older with active or convalescent COVID-19. V is TRBV25-1 and J is TRBJ1-2; 8 bases match TRBD1. Sequencing was performed on peripheral blood. This CDR3 is CARQGSNYGYTF. As DNA, the CDR3 is TGTGCAAGACAGGGGAGTAACTATGGCTACACCTTC.